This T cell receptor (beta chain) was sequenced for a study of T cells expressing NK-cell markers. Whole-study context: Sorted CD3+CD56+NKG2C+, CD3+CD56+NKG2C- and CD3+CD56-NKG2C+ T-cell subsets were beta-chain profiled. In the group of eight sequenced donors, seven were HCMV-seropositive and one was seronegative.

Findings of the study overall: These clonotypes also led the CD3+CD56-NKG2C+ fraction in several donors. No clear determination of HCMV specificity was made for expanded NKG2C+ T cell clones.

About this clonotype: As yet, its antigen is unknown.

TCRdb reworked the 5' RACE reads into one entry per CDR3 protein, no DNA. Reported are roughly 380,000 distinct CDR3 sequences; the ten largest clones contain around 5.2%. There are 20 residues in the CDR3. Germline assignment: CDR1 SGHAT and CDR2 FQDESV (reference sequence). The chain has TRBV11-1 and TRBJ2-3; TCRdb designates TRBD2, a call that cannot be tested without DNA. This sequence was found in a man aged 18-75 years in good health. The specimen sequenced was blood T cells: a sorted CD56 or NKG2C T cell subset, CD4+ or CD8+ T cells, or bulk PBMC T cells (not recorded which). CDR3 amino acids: CASSPIYASGRAASTDTQYF.